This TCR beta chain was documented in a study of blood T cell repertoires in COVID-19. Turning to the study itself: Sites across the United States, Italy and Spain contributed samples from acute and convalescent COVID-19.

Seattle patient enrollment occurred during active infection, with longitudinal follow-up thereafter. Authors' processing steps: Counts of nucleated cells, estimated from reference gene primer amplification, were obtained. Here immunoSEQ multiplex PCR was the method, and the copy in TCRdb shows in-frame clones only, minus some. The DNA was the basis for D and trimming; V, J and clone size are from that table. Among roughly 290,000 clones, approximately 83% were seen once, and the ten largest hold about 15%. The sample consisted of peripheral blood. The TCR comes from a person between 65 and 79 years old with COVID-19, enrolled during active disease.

CDR3 in amino acids: CASKAGGRTGELFF. The CDR3 DNA reads as TGTGCCAGCAAAGCGGGGGGAAGAACCGGGGAGCTGTTTTTT. V usage is TRBV7-2 and J usage is TRBJ2-2; 9 bases agree with TRBD2. In germline, CDR1 is SGHTA, CDR2 FQGNSA. V shed 7 bases, J shed 5 bases, and the junction held 5 bases outside the gene matches. The CDR3 length is 14 residues.